These 16 T cell receptor beta chains came from one sample sequenced in a study of cytomegalovirus exposure and HLA in healthy donors (TCRdb year 2017). Libraries came from the immunoSEQ multiplex PCR assay. The multiplex PCR relied on a mix of 60 forward primers for TCR Vbeta segments and 13 reverse primers for TCR Jbeta segments. TCRdb's version of the immuneACCESS table is confined to in-frame rearrangements and falls short of the full clone set. An unresolved V gene accounts for under half of the shortfall where checked; the remainder is of unknown origin. The sample yields 60,000 to 70,000 clones; less than 80% were counted once. The ten largest make up around 2.7% of the sample. The sample was PBMCs. These receptors were obtained from a woman between 50 and 59 years old in good health and CMV-seronegative.

The chain uses TRBV18 and TRBJ1-5; possible D gene TRBD1, 5 bases. CDR3 length: 15 residues. Trimming shortened V by 6 bases and J by 5 bases, and 17 bases separated the two germline ends. Germline CDR1 reads KGHSH; CDR2 reads LQKENI. CDR3 sequence: CASSSRGARHQPQHF. CDR3 nucleotides: TGTGCCAGCTCTTCTAGGGGCGCGAGACATCAGCCCCAGCATTTT. Based on the CDR3 plus reference TRBV18 and TRBJ1-5, the full variable domain is NAGVMQNPRHLVRRRGQEARLRCSPMKGHSHVYWYRQLPEEGLKFMVYLQKENIIDESGMPKERFSAEFPKEGPSILRIQQVVRGDSAAYFCASSSRGARHQPQHFGDGTRLSIL.

The table lists this clone with a few counts. The rearrangement joins TRBV7-8 to TRBJ2-3; 7 bases are a match to TRBD2. Germline lookup yields CDR1 SGHVS and CDR2 FQNEAQ. The J segment lost 0 bases and the V segment lost 3 bases, leaving 6 bases of the junction unmatched. CDR3 length equals 16 residues. The CDR3 region has the DNA TGTGCCAGCAGCTTCCTGGGACTACAAAGCACAGATACGCAGTATTTT. Its protein is CASSFLGLQSTDTQYF.

DNA of the CDR3: TGTGCCAGCAGCGTACTGGCCAGCTCCTACAATGAGCAGTTCTTC. It codes for CASSVLASSYNEQFF. The chain employs TRBV9 and TRBJ2-1; no definite D call. V gave up 1 base and J gave up 0 bases, with 8 bases separating them. The CDR3 covers 15 residues. CDR1 and CDR2 from the germline V gene are SGDLS and YYNGEE.

There are a few counts of this clone. CDR3 loop: CASSLGGAHYGYTF. The CDR3 region has the DNA TGTGCCAGCAGTTTAGGGGGGGCCCACTATGGCTACACCTTC. This chain joins TRBV27 and TRBJ1-2, with D tentatively TRBD1 (6 bases). The germline CDR1 and CDR2 sequences are MNHEY and SMNVEV (reference sequence). V was trimmed by 2 bases and J by 3 bases, leaving 10 bases between them. The CDR3 covers 14 residues.

The CDR3 DNA reads TGTGCCAGCATGGGGGTGGTGGGGACAGCCCGGAATGAAAAACTGTTTTTT. Translation: CASMGVVGTARNEKLFF. The chain combines TRBV27 with TRBJ1-4; TRBD1 matches 7 bases. CDR3 length: 17 amino acids. Germline CDR1 is MNHEY and CDR2 is SMNVEV (reference sequence). Trimming removed 7 bases from V and 5 bases from J; junction bases left unmatched: 16.

The V gene is TRBV28, the J gene TRBJ1-1, with D maybe TRBD1 (5 bases). In germline, CDR1 is MDHEN, CDR2 SYDVKM. Trimming took off 4 bases at V and 1 base at J, with 10 bases between the two ends. This CDR3 contains 14 residues. CDR3 sequence reads: CASSSPDTNTEAFF. The CDR3 bases are TGTGCCAGCAGTTCACCGGACACGAACACTGAAGCTTTCTTT.

This clone has a single count. The chain carries TRBV6-5 and TRBJ1-4; D remains ambiguous. The CDR3 is 15 residues long. CDR1 is MNHEY and CDR2 is SVGAGI in the germline V gene. Trimming cost V 2 bases and J 8 bases, with 15 bases left between them. In DNA, the CDR3 is TGTGCCAGCAGTTACACGACGGCAGGCGGGGAAAAACTGTTTTTT. Translated, it gives CASSYTTAGGEKLFF.

J is TRBJ1-2 and V is TRBV4-2; D perhaps matches TRBD1 (6 bases). Germline-derived CDR1 and CDR2 are LGHNA and YNFKEQ. V shed 4 bases and J shed 3 bases, with 18 bases lying between them. The CDR3 has 16 amino acids. Here the CDR3 DNA reads TGTGCCAGCAGCCCCCTCACAGGGTTAGTAGACTATGGCTACACCTTC. This codes for CASSPLTGLVDYGYTF.

J is TRBJ2-7 and V is TRBV5-4; D is possibly TRBD2 (7 bases). Germline values: CDR1 SGHNT, CDR2 YYREEE (reference sequence). The CDR3 sequence is 15 residues long. The V end was cut by 0 bases, the J end by 4 bases, with 14 bases between. The CDR3 protein is CASSLASGTTYEQYF. DNA of the CDR3: TGTGCCAGCAGCTTGGCCAGCGGGACAACTTACGAGCAGTACTTC.

CDR3 sequence: CAISENRGINYGYTF. The CDR3 DNA is TGTGCCATCAGTGAGAACAGGGGTATCAACTATGGCTACACCTTC. The chain joins TRBV10-3 to TRBJ1-2; TRBD1 matches at 7 bases. CDR3 size: 15 residues. The germline gives CDR1 ENHRY, CDR2 SYGVKD. The V and J ends lost 2 bases and 2 bases, in that order; junction bases with no gene match: 5.

V usage is TRBV5-8 and J usage is TRBJ2-5; D is ambiguous. Germline V gives CDR1 SGHTS, CDR2 YDEGEE. The CDR3 sequence is 11 residues long. V was pared by 2 bases and J by 11 bases, with 10 bases between. The CDR3 DNA reads TGTGCCAGCAGCTTTGGGCTACATCAGTACTTC. It translates to CASSFGLHQYF.

This clone was recorded at least ten times. The gene calls are TRBV7-8 and TRBJ1-5; possibly TRBD1 for D (5 bases). Germline V gene data show CDR1 as SGHVS and CDR2 as FQNEAQ. Trimming stripped 3 bases from V and 0 bases from J, with 9 bases between. The CDR3 contains 15 residues. DNA of the CDR3: TGTGCCAGCAGCTTCGACAGTTATAGCAATCAGCCCCAGCATTTT. Translating gives CASSFDSYSNQPQHF.

The genes are TRBV18 and TRBJ2-2, with 11 bases identical to TRBD2. The CDR3 consists of 17 residues. Germline values: CDR1 KGHSH, CDR2 LQKENI. With 3 bases clipped from V and 5 bases from J, the junction kept 8 bases outside the gene matches. The chain's CDR3 is CASSPFLAGGTTGELFF. The CDR3 coding sequence is TGTGCCAGCTCACCGTTTCTAGCGGGAGGAACAACCGGGGAGCTGTTTTTT.

This chain links TRBV19 with TRBJ2-7; D not certain. The CDR3 length is 14 residues. V was cut by 6 bases and J by 0 bases, with 12 bases left in between. Germline V lookup: CDR1 LNHDA, CDR2 SQIVND (reference sequence). CDR3 region: CASSRTVSSYEQYF. CDR3 coding DNA: TGTGCCAGTAGCCGCACTGTGAGCTCCTACGAGCAGTACTTC.

The CDR3, as DNA: TGTGCCAGCAGCGCGGATCCGATGGCGGGGTCGGGTGGCTACACCTTC. Its protein is CASSADPMAGSGGYTF. V is TRBV9 and J is TRBJ1-2; no definite D call. The germline V gene encodes CDR1 SGDLS and CDR2 YYNGEE. V shed 3 bases and J shed 7 bases, with 22 bases lying between them. This CDR3 is 16 amino acids long.

This clone was detected only a few times. The CDR3 loop is CASSLGTNNYGYTF. The CDR3 bases are TGTGCCAGCAGCTTAGGGACAAATAACTATGGCTACACCTTC. V and J are TRBV7-2 and TRBJ1-2; tentative D call: TRBD1 (5 bases). CDR1 SGHTA and CDR2 FQGNSA come from the germline V gene. Trimming took off 1 base at V and 1 base at J, with 7 bases between the two ends. There are 14 residues in the CDR3.